This TCR beta chain was identified in a study of cytomegalovirus exposure and HLA in healthy donors (dated by TCRdb to about 2017). For the study in its entirety: An earlier analysis of approximately 590 of the donors reported more than 250 Gb of sequence data and some 120 million unique TCR beta sequences from about 179 million T cells. All discovery cohort repertoires had been generated using a single sequencing platform. Donor age, sex, ethnicity and CMV serostatus were collected together with the repertoire data. Class I and class II HLA loci were covered by the typing at four-digit resolution. A later analysis re-examined previously published TCR beta repertoires from more than 550 donors and added high-resolution HLA genotyping to investigate patterns of TCR occurrence. The number of typed donors differed by locus: about 629-630 for A, B, C, DRB1 and DQB1; approximately 540 for DQA1; approximately 600 for DPA1; and 400 to 480 for DPB1. Among around 400 genotyped donors of the cohort, an average of around 250,000 unique TCR beta nucleotide sequences was sequenced per donor, of which about 19% were non-productive. The study used immunosequencing to profile the T cell repertoires of 600 to 850 subjects and linked those repertoires to cytomegalovirus serostatus. The genetic ancestry cluster associated with self-reported Caucasian donors included around 76% of the roughly 390 genotyped donors. Approximately 310 gigabases of sequencing data and approximately 80 million unique TCR sequences were included in an early release covering roughly 700 HLA-typed donors. Along with the approximately 620-subject first cohort, a separate validation cohort of over 90 different subjects was used. Roughly five DR-DQ haplotypes were handled as single units for association and clustering because linkage in the cohort was strong. The study was designed to test whether signatures of past pathogen exposure could be identified by cataloging public T cell receptors. Rather than using new phenotypic data, the later analysis identified candidate immune exposures from TCR beta sequences and from how often those sequences occurred across donors. An earlier analysis of about 600 of the donors used high-throughput TCR beta sequencing to judge whether each TCR beta V gene segment behaved as functional or pseudogenic. High-throughput TCR immunosequencing, statistical association of individual TCRs with disease status, and machine learning were combined to predict cytomegalovirus infection status. Genome-wide SNP genotypes for about 65% of the 666 donors were used in a later genetic analysis, which treated that subset as a discovery cohort.

What the work shows at the level of the full study, not this receptor alone: A later genetic analysis associated a missense DCLRE1C variant with V-gene and J-gene trimming of TCR beta chains, and an independent cohort replicated the association. Compared with the roughly 700-donor mean, donors in an Asian-associated ancestry cluster had fewer N-insertions in productive TCRs, according to a later genetic analysis. In a later analysis, most CMV-associated TCR beta chains were found to appear HLA-restricted, with HLA associations seemingly driven largely by CMV exposure. A further reported finding was that TCR beta sequences accurately predicted the HLA-A and HLA-B alleles for most subjects in the first cohort. In this cohort, only TCR beta chains were sequenced, and detectable features were limited by the absence of alpha or paired-chain data. Specific HLA alleles were associated with 16,951 TCR beta sequences at a false discovery rate of 0.05 in a later analysis. Sequencing depth was assumed to be roughly uniform across donors in the presence/absence analyses, though that assumption may not hold. The 87-base-pair reads could not distinguish some IMGT-functional V segments, including TRBV6-2 and TRBV6-3, so those segments were excluded. Because HLA typing was unavailable for some donors at each locus, only the typed subset was used in association tests. The only immune exposure information available for the cohort was CMV serostatus. In vitro tests confirmed that three of the cytomegalovirus-associated TCR beta chains recognize cytomegalovirus antigens. An earlier analysis of 587 of the donors showed that most TCR beta V segments appeared in productive rearrangements either about 87% or about 30% of the time, which broadly matched IMGT annotations. Several of the top co-occurrence clusters appeared to be linked to parvovirus B19, influenza, CMV and Epstein-Barr virus, according to a later analysis. Linkage disequilibrium might explain the correlated functional status among segregating V segments, but an unknown experimental factor could not be excluded. The study gave a list of about 160 TCR beta chains associated with cytomegalovirus. In a later analysis, HLA-associated TCR beta chains showed more clonal expansion and lower generation probabilities than non-associated chains that were equally common. About 15 rarely observed V segments, including chromosome 9 orphons, were excluded from the earlier analysis of several hundred of the donors because counts were too low. The classifier was reported to diagnose cytomegalovirus status with high specificity and sensitivity in both the original and validation cohorts. According to the authors, the approach could potentially be generalized to other disease states and immunological phenotypes. A group of highly shared sequence variants was considered likely to be a technical artifact of the sequencing pipeline. Most TCR sequences were observed very rarely across donors, whereas some public TCRs were present in many individuals. When HLA alleles, especially DR and DQ, strongly co-occurred, attributing TCR associations to individual alleles was difficult. According to a later analysis, TCR association rates differed among HLA loci, with DRB1 alleles showing the most associated TCRs and HLA-C alleles showing the fewest.

About this clone: No cognate antigen has been identified for it. No qualities accompany the bases; no much larger clone lies one base away.

The cohort consisted of more than 650 healthy bone marrow donors. At the time of sampling, every cohort member was nominally healthy, though immune exposures that went unrecorded were likely present. The donor tested CMV seropositive, placing the donor among the approximately 290 seropositive members of the cohort. Every donor gave a peripheral blood sample, and the peripheral blood mononuclear cells from that sample were used for TCR beta sequencing. Genomic DNA was extracted from the blood cell samples with the Qiagen DNeasy Blood Extraction Kit. Trimmed from V: 3 bases; trimmed from J: 0 bases; junction bases lacking a gene match: 13. Spanning cysteine to phenylalanine, the CDR3 consists of 19 amino acids. Of the read, only the CDR3 DNA is kept; its 57 bases are in frame from base 1. The germline V gene supplies CDR1 SGHRS and CDR2 YFSETQ. Libraries were constructed by the immunoSEQ multiplex PCR assay. For the multiplex PCR, a mixture combining 60 forward primers for TCR Vbeta segments and 13 reverse primers for TCR Jbeta segments was used. A multiplex PCR assay on genomic DNA amplified the CDR3 region of rearranged TCR beta genes. Amplified TCR beta libraries were sequenced as 87-base-pair reads on the Illumina HiSeq System. Per the source publication's procedure: In a later analysis, roughly 80 million unique TCR beta chains were counted across the 666 repertoires, and about 10 million of these chains were shared by at least two donors. To remove PCR and sequencing errors, raw reads were error-corrected and collapsed into unique sequences using a nearest-neighbor algorithm that merged closely related sequences. To assign V, D and J gene segments, CDR3 sequences were aligned to IMGT reference sequences. For a sequence to be retained, at least a six-nucleotide match to both a V gene segment and a J gene segment was required. A rearrangement was called productive if the CDR3 had no stop codons and remained in frame with V and J, and every other rearrangement was called non-productive. CDR3 was defined by IMGT convention, running from the second conserved V-encoded cysteine to the conserved J-encoded phenylalanine. The earlier analysis of 450 to 750 of the donors excluded any sequence lacking an unambiguous match to a single V gene segment. An earlier analysis of some 500 of the donors classified V segments as functional when productive rearrangements were above 56.7% and as segregating when the standard deviation between donors was above 5%. A statistical classification framework was developed to diagnose cytomegalovirus status using the catalog of TCR beta chain sequences. V and J gene assignment, in a later analysis, came from comparing TCR nucleotide sequences with IMGT/GENE-DB human TR gene sequences. Using the TCRdist pipeline, a later analysis assigned CDR3 sequences along with most-parsimonious VDJ recombination scenarios. In a later analysis, each TCR beta chain was defined by its CDR3 amino acid sequence together with its V-gene family, and reads without a unique V-gene family were excluded. As a way to deal with suspected cross-contamination and a sequencing artifact, a later analysis dropped hundreds of nucleotide sequences that were highly shared and had low generation probability. In a later analysis, a clonal expansion index for each public chain was calculated from normalized within-repertoire ranks of inferred template counts. Generation probabilities in a later analysis came from a VDJ recombination model fitted to out-of-frame rearrangements, and those results were checked against IGoR. In a later analysis, hypergeometric tests were used to score TCR-TCR, TCR-HLA and TCR-CMV co-occurrence, with a repertoire-size bias correction applied to TCR pairs. False discovery rates were estimated in a later analysis by permuting HLA or CMV assignments 20 times. A later analysis grouped co-occurring TCRs with DBSCAN, adding TCRdist sequence similarity when clustering within HLA-allele-positive subsets. Repertoires with fewer than 30,000 or more than 120,000 public chains were left out of co-occurrence clustering, as were about five repertoires with anomalous nucleotide sharing. The immuneACCESS repertoire file appears here via TCRdb, limited to in-frame rearrangements. These files lack a portion of the clones; in checked studies, under half of the deficit traces to unresolved V genes, and the cause of the others is not known. V and J calls and clone size are those listed in that table; D and trimming were worked out from the DNA. The sample table holds some 110,000 clones, of which around 77% were seen once. The ten most abundant clones make up 15% to 20% of the sample.

The receptor comes from a man in his fifties in good health and CMV-seropositive. Sequencing was done on a sample of PBMCs. In this chain, TRBV5-1 is recombined with TRBJ2-4; 9 nucleotides in the junction match TRBD1. DNA sequence: TGCGCCAGCAGCTGGCGGACAGGGGATACAACTCTAGCCAAAAACATTCAGTACTTC. Its protein product is CASSWRTGDTTLAKNIQYF.